The 11 T cell receptor beta chains in this list originate from one sample, sequenced in a study of T cells after yellow fever vaccination. TCRdb called the 5' RACE reads again in MiXCR, with one record for every CDR3 protein. The sample consists of about 330,000 distinct CDR3 sequences, less than 9.5% of them appearing once. The specimen was PBMCs, collected more than 35 days after the first yellow fever vaccination. These receptors were taken from a man between 18 and 29 years old who received the YFV17D yellow fever vaccine.

This chain connects TRBV15 to TRBJ2-5; TRBD2 aligns across 13 bases. This CDR3 is 16 amino acids long. The germline CDR1 and CDR2 sequences are LNHNV and YYDKDF (reference sequence). V lost 3 bases and J lost 4; bases outside the gene matches: 5. The CDR3, as DNA: TGTGCCACCAGCAGCGGACTAGCGGGGGCCCTAGAGACCCAGTACTTC. Protein sequence: CATSSGLAGALETQYF. Variable domain in full (rest from reference TRBV15 and TRBJ2-5): DAMVIQNPRYQVTQFGKPVTLSCSQTLNHNVMYWYQQKSSQAPKLLFHYYDKDFNNEADTPDNFQSRRPNTSFCFLDIRSPGLGDTAMYLCATSSGLAGALETQYFGPGTRLLVL.

The genes are TRBV2 and TRBJ2-3, with 11 bases identical to TRBD2. This CDR3 has 16 amino acids. The junction had 6 bases not matched to a gene; V was cut back by 2 bases and J by 5 bases. CDR1 and CDR2 (germline): SNHLY, FYNNEI. The CDR3 loop is CASSEILAGGRDTQYF. The CDR3, as DNA: TGTGCCAGCAGTGAAATATTAGCGGGGGGGAGAGATACGCAGTATTTT. Filled out from reference TRBV2 and TRBJ2-3, the complete variable domain reads EPEVTQTPSHQVTQMGQEVILRCVPISNHLYFYWYRQILGQKVEFLVSFYNNEISEKSEIFDDQFSVERPDGSNFTLKIRSTKLEDSAMYFCASSEILAGGRDTQYFGPGTRLTVL.

The chain carries TRBV12-3 or TRBV12-4 and TRBJ2-4; 8 nucleotides match TRBD1. The CDR3 has 15 amino acids. V was pared by 5 bases and J by 1 base, with 4 bases of the junction left unmatched. CDR3 in DNA: TGTGCCAGCAGTCGACAGGGGTCGGCCAAAAACATTCAGTACTTC. This sequence encodes CASSRQGSAKNIQYF.

A few counts support this clonotype. V usage is TRBV18 and J usage is TRBJ1-5, with D possibly being TRBD1 (5 bases). Germline CDR1 reads KGHSH; CDR2 reads LQKENI. Trimming stripped 0 bases from V and 6 bases from J, with 9 bases between. This CDR3 has 14 amino acids. Here the CDR3 reads CASSPPNGGQPQHF. The CDR3 DNA reads as TGTGCCAGCTCACCACCTAACGGGGGTCAGCCCCAGCATTTT. Full variable domain (remainder filled in from reference TRBV18 and TRBJ1-5): NAGVMQNPRHLVRRRGQEARLRCSPMKGHSHVYWYRQLPEEGLKFMVYLQKENIIDESGMPKERFSAEFPKEGPSILRIQQVVRGDSAAYFCASSPPNGGQPQHFGDGTRLSIL.

This clonotype was detected only a few times. DNA of the CDR3: TGTGCCAGCAGTTACGGGGGGGACACCGGGGAGCTGTTTTTT. Translation: CASSYGGDTGELFF. The rearrangement uses TRBV6-5 and TRBJ2-2, with TRBD2 matching over 7 bases. Trimming removed 2 bases from V and 3 bases from J; junction bases left unmatched: 0. The CDR3 covers 14 residues. CDR1 and CDR2 (germline): MNHEY, SVGAGI.

The sample holds a few counts of this clonotype. The rearrangement joins TRBV2 to TRBJ1-2; no definite D call. V lost 6 bases and J lost 4, with 12 bases in between. Looked up from germline, CDR1 is SNHLY and CDR2 is FYNNEI. The CDR3 contains 13 residues. The CDR3 protein is CASSSGELYGYTF. The CDR3 DNA reads TGTGCCAGCAGCAGCGGAGAGCTCTATGGCTACACCTTC.

The chain has TRBV20-1 and TRBJ2-3; tentatively, D is TRBD2 (6 bases). The V gene's germline CDR1 is DFQATT and CDR2 SNEGSKA (reference sequence). Trimming took off 0 bases at V and 6 bases at J, with 22 bases between the two ends. The CDR3 has 17 amino acids. CDR3 amino acids: CSARDRRDSNPADTQYF. CDR3 sequence (DNA): TGCAGTGCTAGAGATCGCCGGGACTCAAATCCCGCGGATACGCAGTATTTT.

This clonotype was counted between two and nine times. The rearrangement links TRBV7-8 to TRBJ1-2; D remains unclear. Germline loops: CDR1 SGHVS, CDR2 FQNEAQ. The CDR3 is made up of 16 amino acids. The V end lost 3 bases, the J end lost 0 bases, and 14 bases lay between the germline ends. The CDR3: CASSFQGPDSNYGYTF. For the CDR3, the DNA is TGTGCCAGCAGCTTCCAAGGCCCTGACTCTAACTATGGCTACACCTTC. The variable domain in full, completed from reference TRBV7-8 and TRBJ1-2, reads GAGVSQSPRYKVAKRGQDVALRCDPISGHVSLFWYQQALGQGPEFLTYFQNEAQLDKSGLPSDRFFAERPEGSVSTLKIQRTQQEDSAVYLCASSFQGPDSNYGYTFGSGTRLTVV.

The rearrangement uses TRBV20-1 and TRBJ1-1, with 7 bases identical to TRBD1. After removal of 0 bases from V and 6 bases from J, the junction contained 7 bases not matched to a gene. CDR1 DFQATT and CDR2 SNEGSKA come from the germline V gene (reference sequence). The length of the CDR3 is 14 residues. DNA for the CDR3: TGCAGTGCTAGAGATCACAGGGGCTCCGCTGAAGCTTTCTTT. Amino acid sequence: CSARDHRGSAEAFF.

V and J are TRBV5-1 and TRBJ2-1, with 11 bases matching TRBD1. The CDR3 is 16 residues long. Looked up from germline, CDR1 is SGHRS and CDR2 is YFSETQ. The V and J ends lost 2 bases and 7 bases, in that order; junction bases with no gene match: 8. CDR3 loop: CASSFSGTGGKNEQFF. CDR3 DNA: TGCGCCAGCAGCTTCTCGGGGACAGGGGGAAAAAATGAGCAGTTCTTC.

The table lists this clonotype with many counts. This chain uses TRBV5-1 with TRBJ1-1; D unresolved. The germline gives CDR1 SGHRS, CDR2 YFSETQ. Trimming shortened V by 2 bases and J by 5 bases, and 19 bases separated the two germline ends. The length of the CDR3 is 16 residues. CDR3 sequence (DNA): TGCGCCAGCAGCTTCCGACTTATTGACACTGGGACTGAAGCTTTCTTT. Amino acid sequence: CASSFRLIDTGTEAFF.